Listed below are T cell receptor beta chains from one sample, sequenced in a study of blood T cell repertoires in COVID-19. Libraries were prepared by immunoSEQ multiplex PCR; TCRdb keeps only in-frame clonotypes and omits some of them. The sample lists about 330,000 clones, nearly 90% occurring once. The material sequenced was PBMCs or T cells enriched from blood (not recorded which). Every receptor here comes from a woman aged 30 to 39 who had recovered from COVID-19. Both conserved end residues are part of each CDR3. The order of the fields is D gene, J gene, clone size, V gene, CDR3 protein, CDR3 DNA. D genes are given only for firm matches. Clone size is not always given. Where it is, it says once, few, many or a class for expanded clones.

>TRBD2|TRBJ2-2|NA|TRBV19
CASSIDSGGRELFF
TGTGCCAGTAGTATAGACAGCGGGGGGAGGGAGCTGTTTTTT
>TRBD1|TRBJ2-7|NA|TRBV30
CAWSRDRGREQYF
TGTGCCTGGAGCCGGGACAGGGGTCGCGAGCAGTACTTC
>TRBD1|TRBJ1-6|once|TRBV30
CAWSVQGNYNSPLHF
TGTGCCTGGAGTGTACAGGGGAACTATAATTCACCCCTCCACTTT
>NA|TRBJ2-3|once|TRBV6-4
CASSEFRQPYLDTDTQYF
TGTGCCAGCAGTGAATTTAGACAGCCTTATCTGGACACAGATACGCAGTATTTT
>TRBD2|TRBJ2-1|once|TRBV12-3/TRBV12-4
CASRNGLVDEQFF
TGTGCCAGCAGAAACGGACTAGTGGATGAGCAGTTCTTC
>TRBD1|TRBJ1-2|NA|TRBV7-8
CASSLALGQGANGYTF
TGTGCCAGCAGCTTAGCGTTAGGACAGGGGGCCAACGGCTACACCTTC
>TRBD1|TRBJ1-1|NA|TRBV5-1
CASSYSQGAVGTEAFF
TGCGCCAGCAGCTATTCTCAGGGGGCGGTTGGCACTGAAGCTTTCTTT
>NA|TRBJ2-7|once|TRBV29-1
CSVVGGSYYEQYF
TGCAGCGTTGTAGGAGGTTCGTACTACGAGCAGTACTTC
>TRBD1|TRBJ1-1|NA|TRBV30
CAWSPGQGAEAFF
TGTGCCTGGAGTCCTGGACAGGGGGCTGAAGCTTTCTTT
>TRBD1|TRBJ1-4|NA|TRBV2
CASNNRGRGEKLFF
TGTGCCAGCAATAACAGGGGGCGGGGTGAAAAACTGTTTTTT
>TRBD1|TRBJ1-5|NA|TRBV4-2
CASSQTDRVGQPQHF
TGTGCCAGCAGCCAAACGGACAGGGTGGGTCAGCCCCAGCATTTT
>TRBD1|TRBJ2-6|NA|TRBV5-4
CASSTGTGLSGANVLTF
TGTGCCAGCAGCACCGGGACAGGGTTGTCCGGGGCCAACGTCCTGACTTTC
>TRBD1|TRBJ2-3|NA|TRBV2
CASSEGTGRTDTQYF
TGTGCCAGCAGTGAAGGGACAGGGCGCACAGATACGCAGTATTTT
>NA|TRBJ2-1|once|TRBV4-3
CASSHYPGVELSYNEQFF
TGCGCCAGCAGCCATTATCCGGGGGTCGAGTTATCCTACAATGAGCAGTTCTTC
>TRBD1|TRBJ1-2|NA|TRBV7-3
CASSLGTGYGYTF
TGTGCCAGCAGCTTAGGGACAGGCTATGGCTACACCTTC
>NA|TRBJ2-5|NA|TRBV11-3
CASSLSGAGETQYF
TGTGCCAGCAGCTTATCAGGGGCGGGAGAGACCCAGTACTTC
>NA|TRBJ1-1|NA|TRBV5-1
CASSPNWGDTEAFF
TGCGCCAGCAGTCCCAACTGGGGGGACACTGAAGCTTTCTTT
>NA|TRBJ1-2|NA|TRBV6-5
CASTVGRYYGYTF
TGTGCCAGCACCGTGGGGCGGTACTATGGCTACACCTTC
>NA|TRBJ1-2|NA|TRBV6-5
CASSVDRDYGYTF
TGTGCCAGCAGCGTGGACAGAGACTATGGCTACACCTTC
>NA|TRBJ1-5|few|TRBV4-3
CASSQDSGLDQPQHF
TGCGCCAGCAGCCAAGATTCAGGGCTCGATCAGCCCCAGCATTTT
>TRBD1|TRBJ2-1|NA|TRBV5-1
CASSSGQGSYNEQFF
TGCGCCAGCAGCTCCGGACAGGGCTCCTACAATGAGCAGTTCTTC
>TRBD1|TRBJ1-2|once|TRBV24-1
CATSDAGGYGYTF
TGTGCCACCAGTGATGCAGGGGGATACGGCTACACCTTC
>TRBD1|TRBJ2-2|NA|TRBV9
CASSSPGTGGLSANTGELFF
TGTGCCAGCAGCAGCCCCGGGACAGGGGGACTCTCCGCGAACACCGGGGAGCTGTTTTTT
>NA|TRBJ1-1|NA|TRBV4-1
CASSQDSGRVNTEAFF
TGCGCCAGCAGCCAAGATAGTGGCAGGGTGAACACTGAAGCTTTCTTT
>NA|TRBJ1-4|NA|TRBV6-5
CASRLEATNEKLFF
TGTGCCAGCAGGTTGGAGGCAACTAATGAAAAACTGTTTTTT
>TRBD1|TRBJ1-1|NA|TRBV7-2
CASSPQGGLNTEAFF
TGTGCCAGCAGCCCTCAGGGGGGTCTGAACACTGAAGCTTTCTTT